Presented here are 10 T cell receptor beta chains from one specimen sequenced in a study of T-cell memory formation after mild COVID-19 (dated by TCRdb to about 2021). Libraries were built with 5' RACE. Instrument used: Illumina NovaSeq 6000. TCRdb redid the processing of the public reads, applying fastp at Q25 and MiXCR, and retained in-frame beta chains. Here each entry gathers all rows of one CDR3 protein and keeps the most common genes and DNA. The sample table lists about 58,000 distinct CDR3 sequences, around a quarter of them with a count of one. About 40% of the sample goes to the ten largest clones. The sample consisted of PBMCs or a T cell subset sorted from them (not recorded which). Every receptor here comes from a man younger than 35 who had mild COVID-19 (a few samples of this study predate the infection). The sample titles of this study are shuffled in the database, so cell type and time point are left out; the donor was told from shared clones.

This clonotype came up a few times. V usage is TRBV29-1 and J usage is TRBJ2-1, with 9 bases aligning to TRBD2. The CDR3 sequence is 13 residues long. The trim removed 4 bases at V and 9 bases at J, leaving 7 bases unmatched. Germline V gene lookup returns CDR1 SQVTM and CDR2 ANQGSEA. This CDR3 is CSVVVSGGIEQFF. The CDR3 DNA follows: TGCAGCGTTGTAGTTAGCGGGGGAATTGAGCAGTTCTTC.

This clonotype was observed a handful of times. This rearrangement joins TRBV5-1 to TRBJ2-3; D is ambiguous. Germline V gives CDR1 SGHRS, CDR2 YFSETQ. The CDR3 is made up of 15 amino acids. The V end was cut by 0 bases, the J end by 2 bases, with 10 bases between. The DNA of the CDR3 is TGCGCCAGCAGCTTGGAGCCGGGTTCCACAGATACGCAGTATTTT. Its translation is CASSLEPGSTDTQYF. Together with reference TRBV5-1 and TRBJ2-3, the CDR3 gives the full variable domain: KAGVTQTPRYLIKTRGQQVTLSCSPISGHRSVSWYQQTPGQGLQFLFEYFSETQRNKGNFPGRFSGRQFSNSRSEMNVSTLELGDSALYLCASSLEPGSTDTQYFGPGTRLTVL.

In its sample, this clonotype was seen a few times. CDR3 residues: CASSATGTGNEKLFF. CDR3 DNA: TGTGCCAGCAGTGCTACAGGGACGGGTAATGAAAAACTGTTTTTT. The chain carries TRBV9 and TRBJ1-4; D perhaps matches TRBD1 (6 bases). This CDR3 is 15 amino acids long. The V end was cut by 5 bases, the J end by 4 bases, with 15 bases between. Germline CDR1 and CDR2: SGDLS and YYNGEE.

This chain links TRBV7-9 with TRBJ2-2, with 8 bases matching TRBD1. The CDR3 spans 16 residues. CDR1 is SEHNR and CDR2 is FQNEAQ in the germline V gene (reference sequence). V shed 6 bases and J 4 bases; nucleotides not matched to a gene: 10. CDR3 residues: CASSPRSGGFTGELFF. The DNA for the CDR3 is TGTGCCAGCAGTCCACGGTCAGGGGGCTTCACCGGGGAGCTGTTTTTT.

The sample holds a few counts of this clonotype. DNA for the CDR3: TGTGCCAGCAGGATTTCGAGCGGGGGGCCCAGTGAGCAGTTCTTC. Translated, it gives CASRISSGGPSEQFF. This chain uses TRBV11-2 with TRBJ2-1; 9 positions match TRBD2. The CDR3 loop spans 15 amino acids. The germline V gene has CDR1 SGHAT and CDR2 FQNNGV. The V segment lost 6 bases and the J segment 9 bases; nucleotides outside the gene matches: 12. The full variable domain, its missing parts supplied by reference TRBV11-2 and TRBJ2-1, is EAGVAQSPRYKIIEKRQSVAFWCNPISGHATLYWYQQILGQGPKLLIQFQNNGVVDDSQLPKDRFSAERLKGVDSTLKIQPAKLEDSAVYLCASRISSGGPSEQFFGPGTRLTVL.

The V call is TRBV2, the J call TRBJ1-1; tentative D call: TRBD1 (5 bases). The V and J ends lost 6 bases and 5 bases respectively, with 16 bases between them. In germline, CDR1 is SNHLY, CDR2 FYNNEI. The length of the CDR3 is 14 residues. The CDR3 reads CASSPTEGITEAFF. CDR3 DNA: TGTGCCAGCAGCCCGACAGAGGGGATAACTGAAGCTTTCTTT.

The CDR3 protein is CASSEGPRTTGELFF. Here the CDR3 DNA reads TGTGCCAGCAGTGAAGGACCACGAACCACCGGGGAGCTGTTTTTT. V and J are TRBV6-4 and TRBJ2-2, with no clear D. Trimming left V 3 bases short and J 4 bases short, with 12 bases between. The germline V gene has CDR1 MRHNA and CDR2 SNTAGT. The CDR3 length is 15 residues.

This clonotype was counted a few times. V usage is TRBV9 and J usage is TRBJ2-1, with TRBD2 matching over 9 bases. Germline assignment: CDR1 SGDLS and CDR2 YYNGEE. The CDR3 sequence is 15 residues long. With 0 bases clipped from V and 9 bases from J, the junction kept 7 bases outside the gene matches. The CDR3 DNA reads TGTGCCAGCAGCGTAGGCGGGGGGGCCGTTAGTGAGCAGTTCTTC. Encoded protein: CASSVGGGAVSEQFF. The complete variable domain, with remaining parts taken from reference TRBV9 and TRBJ2-1, reads DSGVTQTPKHLITATGQRVTLRCSPRSGDLSVYWYQQSLDQGLQFLIQYYNGEERAKGNILERFSAQQFPDLHSELNLSSLELGDSALYFCASSVGGGAVSEQFFGPGTRLTVL.

The genes are TRBV7-8 and TRBJ2-5, with 9 bases fitting TRBD1. Germline CDR1 reads SGHVS; CDR2 reads FQNEAQ. This CDR3 region has 13 residues. Losses at the gene ends were 4 bases for V and 6 bases for J; bases not matched to a gene: 3. The CDR3 DNA reads TGTGCCAGCAGCTGGGGGACAGGGAAGACCCAGTACTTC. Amino acids: CASSWGTGKTQYF. The whole variable domain, remainder taken from reference TRBV7-8 and TRBJ2-5, is GAGVSQSPRYKVAKRGQDVALRCDPISGHVSLFWYQQALGQGPEFLTYFQNEAQLDKSGLPSDRFFAERPEGSVSTLKIQRTQQEDSAVYLCASSWGTGKTQYFGPGTRLLVL.

V and J are TRBV7-6 and TRBJ1-5; 8 bases agree with TRBD1. V trimming: 5 bases; J trimming: 6 bases; junction bases outside the gene matches: 3. In germline, CDR1 is SGHVS, CDR2 FNYEAQ. The length of the CDR3 is 13 residues. The CDR3 DNA sequence: TGTGCCAGCAGCAAAACAGGGGGTCAGCCCCAGCATTTT. It codes for CASSKTGGQPQHF.